This TCR beta chain was sequenced for a study of T cell responses to AZD1222 COVID-19 vaccine. Findings and caveats of the study: The study identified only five to seven AZD1222 recipients as seropositive at baseline.

Clones were sequenced by immunoSEQ multiplex PCR, and TCRdb holds only the in-frame ones, with some missing. The table includes fewer than 120,000 clones, roughly 93% detected once. The CDR3 totals 14 residues. V lost 3 bases and J lost 4, with 13 bases in between. Looked up from germline, CDR1 is SGHDT and CDR2 is YYEEEE. Worth noting for this clone: The antigen remains undetermined.

The clonotype originates from an adult who received the AZD1222 COVID-19 vaccine. V is TRBV5-6 and J is TRBJ1-2; D is unresolved. Specimen: peripheral blood, collected 28 days after the second AZD1222 dose. The CDR3, as DNA: TGTGCCAGCAGCTACGGGCTACCTAGCTATGGCTACACCTTC. Translation gives CASSYGLPSYGYTF.